A single sample gave rise to the 20 T cell receptor beta chains below, sequenced in a study of blood T cell repertoires in COVID-19. The repertoire was sequenced with immunoSEQ multiplex PCR; TCRdb's copy has only in-frame clones and lacks some. The table lists 20,000 to 25,000 clones, around 73% of them singletons. Sample: peripheral blood. The receptors derive from a human donor in a cohort sampled during active or convalescent COVID-19.

This clone was found a few times. The rearrangement joins TRBV16 to TRBJ1-2; D perhaps matches TRBD1 (6 bases). V dropped 2 bases and J dropped 5 bases, with 21 bases sitting between them. The CDR3 runs 17 residues. CDR1 and CDR2 (germline): KGHSY, FQNENV. The CDR3: CASSQQTGHALRYGYTF. The CDR3 DNA is TGTGCCAGCAGCCAACAGACAGGACATGCGTTACGGTATGGCTACACCTTC.

This clone was detected only once. V usage is TRBV5-6 and J usage is TRBJ1-2; no clear D. Trimming removed 0 bases at V and 4 bases at J, with 13 bases between. Germline-derived CDR1 and CDR2 are SGHDT and YYEEEE. The CDR3 is made up of 15 amino acids. For the CDR3, the DNA is TGTGCCAGCAGCTTGGGAGGGAGTCAGAGCTATGGCTACACCTTC. Its translation: CASSLGGSQSYGYTF.

The chain is built from TRBV10-1 and TRBJ1-2; no clear D. Germline V lookup: CDR1 WNHNN, CDR2 SYGVQD (reference sequence). Trimming pared 5 bases from V and 2 bases from J, leaving 15 bases between. This CDR3 has 15 amino acids. CDR3 sequence: CASSHDPGSNYGYTF. DNA for the CDR3: TGCGCCAGCAGTCATGATCCAGGATCAAACTATGGCTACACCTTC.

The J gene is TRBJ2-2, the V gene TRBV5-1, with D tentatively TRBD2 (6 bases). CDR1 SGHRS and CDR2 YFSETQ come from the germline V gene. The V and J ends lost 0 bases and 5 bases respectively, with 11 bases between them. The CDR3 length is 15 residues. The chain's CDR3 is CASSLDGSNTGELFF. Here the CDR3 DNA reads TGCGCCAGCAGCTTGGACGGGAGTAATACCGGGGAGCTGTTTTTT.

The chain is built from TRBV6-6 and TRBJ2-2; 7 bases map to TRBD1. The germline gives CDR1 MNHNY, CDR2 SVGAGI (reference sequence). This CDR3 contains 15 residues. V trimming: 6 bases; J trimming: 5 bases; junction bases outside the gene matches: 9. CDR3 coding DNA: TGTGCCAGCAGAACCACAGGGGTGGGGACCGGGGAGCTGTTTTTT. Translation: CASRTTGVGTGELFF.

In its sample, this clone was seen a few times. This chain links TRBV6-2 or TRBV6-3 with TRBJ1-2, with a tentative D call TRBD1 (5 bases). The CDR3 sequence is 17 residues long. Germline V gene lookup returns CDR1 MNHEY and CDR2 SVGEGT. V was shortened by 5 bases and J by 4 bases, with 23 bases between the two germline ends. CDR3 in amino acids: CASSRARGHRPGYGYTF. As DNA, the CDR3 is TGTGCCAGCAGTCGCGCTAGGGGTCACAGGCCTGGCTATGGCTACACCTTC.

The chain recombines TRBV18 with TRBJ1-3; D remains ambiguous. V was trimmed by 3 bases and J by 3 bases, leaving 9 bases between them. Germline assignment: CDR1 KGHSH and CDR2 LQKENI. The CDR3 runs to 14 residues. The CDR3 is CASSPQRVGNTIYF. The CDR3 DNA is TGTGCCAGCTCACCCCAGCGAGTTGGAAACACCATATATTTT.

V is TRBV6-5 and J is TRBJ1-2; 7 bases line up with TRBD1. From germline, CDR1 is MNHEY and CDR2 SVGAGI. Trimming cost V 6 bases and J 2 bases; bases outside gene matches: 3. This CDR3 has 13 amino acids. CDR3 coding DNA: TGTGCCAGCAGCAAGACAGGGAACTATGGCTACACCTTC. This encodes CASSKTGNYGYTF.

This clone was recorded only once. The rearrangement joins TRBV30 to TRBJ2-1; D may be TRBD2 (7 bases). CDR3 length equals 13 residues. CDR1 is GTSNPN and CDR2 is SVGIG in the germline V gene (reference sequence). The germline V and J ends were trimmed by 3 bases and 8 bases, with 14 bases remaining between them. CDR3 loop: CAWRRGRADEQFF. The DNA for the CDR3 is TGTGCCTGGAGAAGGGGGAGGGCGGATGAGCAGTTCTTC.

The chain has TRBV6-1 and TRBJ1-1, with unresolved D. CDR3 size: 14 residues. The V end lost 3 bases, the J end lost 0 bases, and 8 bases lay between the germline ends. Per the germline V gene, CDR1 is MNHNS and CDR2 is SASEGT. CDR3 sequence: CASSDRNLNTEAFF. The CDR3 DNA sequence: TGTGCCAGCAGTGACAGGAACTTGAACACTGAAGCTTTCTTT.

The V gene is TRBV20-1, the J gene TRBJ2-3; D gene ambiguous. This CDR3 has 11 amino acids. Germline V lookup: CDR1 DFQATT, CDR2 SNEGSKA (reference sequence). V shed 5 bases and J shed 4 bases, with 7 bases lying between them. As DNA, the CDR3 is TGCAGTGCTCCCTACCCAGATACGCAGTATTTT. This encodes CSAPYPDTQYF.

This chain connects TRBV30 to TRBJ2-2, with D possibly being TRBD1 (6 bases). From germline, CDR1 is GTSNPN and CDR2 SVGIG (reference sequence). The CDR3 spans 15 residues. The ends were cut back, 3 bases at V and 1 base at J, with 12 bases in the middle. The CDR3 nucleotides are TGTGCCTGGAGCGCCCTGGGACAGAACACCGGGGAGCTGTTTTTT. As protein: CAWSALGQNTGELFF.

Concerning this clone itself: An end of the junction does not agree with germline; a read error may underlie this. The chain joins TRBV7-9 to TRBJ2-1; D not resolved. The CDR3 is made up of 11 amino acids. Germline assignment: CDR1 SEHNR and CDR2 FQNEAQ (reference sequence). This CDR3 is CASSSFNEQFF. Here the CDR3 DNA reads TGTGCCAGCAGCTCCTTCAATGAGCAGTTCTTC.

V usage is TRBV19 and J usage is TRBJ2-2; 9 nucleotides match TRBD1. Per germline, CDR1 LNHDA and CDR2 SQIVND (reference sequence). V was clipped by 6 bases and J by 3 bases; unmatched bases: 14. The CDR3 has 18 amino acids. CDR3 residues: CASSTSLWDRDHTGELFF. For the CDR3, the DNA is TGTGCCAGTAGCACCTCACTCTGGGACAGGGACCACACCGGGGAGCTGTTTTTT.

J is TRBJ1-1 and V is TRBV6-5; 7 positions match TRBD1. The germline V gene encodes CDR1 MNHEY and CDR2 SVGAGI. The J segment lost 0 bases and the V segment lost 7 bases, leaving 2 bases of the junction unmatched. The CDR3 consists of 13 residues. Here the CDR3 DNA reads TGTGCCAGCACCGGACAGGTGAACACTGAAGCTTTCTTT. Protein sequence: CASTGQVNTEAFF.

The chain carries TRBV30 and TRBJ1-5; 7 bases map to TRBD1. The CDR3 is 13 amino acids. The germline V gene has CDR1 GTSNPN and CDR2 SVGIG (reference sequence). V shed 0 bases and J 7 bases; nucleotides not matched to a gene: 3. CDR3 residues: CAWSVRGGQPQHF. The CDR3 coding sequence is TGTGCCTGGAGTGTTCGAGGGGGCCAGCCCCAGCATTTT.

The J gene is TRBJ1-5, the V gene TRBV11-2, with a weak D call TRBD1 (6 bases). Germline V lookup: CDR1 SGHAT, CDR2 FQNNGV. This CDR3 region has 13 residues. V was shortened by 5 bases and J by 3 bases, with 8 bases between the two germline ends. CDR3 bases: TGTGCCAGCAGCCAGGGGTACAATCAGCCCCAGCATTTT. This codes for CASSQGYNQPQHF.

The rearrangement joins TRBV6-5 to TRBJ1-4; tentative D call: TRBD1 (6 bases). Germline V CDR1 and CDR2: MNHEY, SVGAGI. This CDR3 region has 15 residues. Trimming shortened V by 8 bases and J by 7 bases, and 20 bases separated the two germline ends. CDR3 DNA: TGTGCCAGCCGTACTACTACAGGGAGGGGTGAAAAACTGTTTTTT. Translating it yields CASRTTTGRGEKLFF.

This clone was detected once. The chain has TRBV24-1 and TRBJ2-3, with TRBD2 matching 7 bases. With V trimmed by 6 bases and J by 10 bases, 18 bases remained unmatched. CDR1 is KGHDR, CDR2 SFDVKD, per germline. The CDR3 sequence is 16 residues long. CDR3 sequence reads: CATSLGGAGIPRAQYF. Here the CDR3 DNA reads TGTGCCACCAGTCTGGGGGGAGCGGGGATCCCCAGGGCGCAGTATTTT.

J is TRBJ1-1 and V is TRBV18; no definite D call. Deletions cut 4 bases from V and 1 base from J, with 7 bases between. CDR1 is KGHSH, CDR2 LQKENI, per germline. This CDR3 is 13 amino acids long. CDR3 in amino acids: CASSLAENTEAFF. DNA of the CDR3: TGTGCCAGCTCACTGGCAGAGAACACTGAAGCTTTCTTT.